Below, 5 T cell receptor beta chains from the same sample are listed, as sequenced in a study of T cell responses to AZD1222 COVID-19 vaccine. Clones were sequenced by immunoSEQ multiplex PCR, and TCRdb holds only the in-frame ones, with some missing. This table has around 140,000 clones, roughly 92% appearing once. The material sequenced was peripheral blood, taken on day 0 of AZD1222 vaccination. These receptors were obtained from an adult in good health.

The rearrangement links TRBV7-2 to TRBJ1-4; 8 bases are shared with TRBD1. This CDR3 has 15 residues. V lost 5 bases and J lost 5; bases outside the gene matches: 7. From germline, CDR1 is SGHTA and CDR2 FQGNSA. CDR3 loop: CASSTDRGRNEKLFF. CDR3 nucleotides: TGTGCCAGCAGCACTGACAGGGGCCGGAATGAAAAACTGTTTTTT.

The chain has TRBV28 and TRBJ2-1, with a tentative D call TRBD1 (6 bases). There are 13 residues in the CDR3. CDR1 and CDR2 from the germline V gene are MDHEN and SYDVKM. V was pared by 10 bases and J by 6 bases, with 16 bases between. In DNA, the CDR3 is TGTGCCATAACGACAGGCGCGATCAATGAGCAGTTCTTC. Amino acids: CAITTGAINEQFF. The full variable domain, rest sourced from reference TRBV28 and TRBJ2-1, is DVKVTQSSRYLVKRTGEKVFLECVQDMDHENMFWYRQDPGLGLRLIYFSYDVKMKEKGDIPEGYSVSREKKERFSLILESASTNQTSMYLCAITTGAINEQFFGPGTRLTVL.

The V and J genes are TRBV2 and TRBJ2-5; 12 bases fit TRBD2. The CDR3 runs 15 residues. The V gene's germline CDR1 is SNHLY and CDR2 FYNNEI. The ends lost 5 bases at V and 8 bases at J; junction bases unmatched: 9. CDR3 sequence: CASSLRLAGVDTQYF. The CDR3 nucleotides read TGTGCCAGCAGTCTAAGACTAGCGGGGGTTGATACCCAGTACTTC.

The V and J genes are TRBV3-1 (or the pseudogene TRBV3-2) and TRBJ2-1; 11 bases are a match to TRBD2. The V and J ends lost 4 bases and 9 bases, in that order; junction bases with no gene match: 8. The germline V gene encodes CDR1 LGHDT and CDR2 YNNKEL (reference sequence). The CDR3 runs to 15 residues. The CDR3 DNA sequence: TGTGCCAGCAGCCTGACTAGCGGGAAGGATGGTGAGCAGTTCTTC. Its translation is CASSLTSGKDGEQFF.

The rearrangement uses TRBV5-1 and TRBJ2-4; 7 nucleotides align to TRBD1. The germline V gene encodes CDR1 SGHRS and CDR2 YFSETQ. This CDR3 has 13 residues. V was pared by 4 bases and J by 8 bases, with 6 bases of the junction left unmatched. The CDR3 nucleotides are TGCGCCAGCAGCCCGGACAGGATAGACATTCAGTACTTC. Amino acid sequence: CASSPDRIDIQYF.